These 24 T cell receptor beta chains were sequenced from one sample in a study of cytomegalovirus exposure and HLA in healthy donors. PCR involved 60 Vbeta and 13 Jbeta primers. TCRdb's table, derived via immunoSEQ multiplex PCR, lists solely in-frame clones and lacks some. The sample yields about 180,000 clones, about 80% seen once. The sample was PBMCs. These receptors all come from a man aged 60-69 years in good health and CMV-seronegative.

This chain joins TRBV6-5 and TRBJ1-2; the D gene is possibly TRBD1 (5 bases). CDR1 and CDR2 from the germline V gene are MNHEY and SVGAGI. This CDR3 is built from 13 residues. The V end lost 0 bases, the J end lost 6 bases, and 8 bases lay between the germline ends. The CDR3 protein is CASSYSRRDGYTF. CDR3 DNA sequence: TGTGCCAGCAGTTACTCTCGCAGGGATGGCTACACCTTC.

The chain uses TRBV25-1 and TRBJ2-3, with D maybe TRBD2 (5 bases). From germline, CDR1 is MGHDK and CDR2 SYGVNS. Between the trimmed V and J ends, which lost 5 bases and 2 bases, there was a span of 14 bases. CDR3 size: 15 residues. The CDR3 DNA sequence: TGTGCCAGCAGTCGTAGCGCGAGGACCACAGATACGCAGTATTTT. Translating it yields CASSRSARTTDTQYF.

In the case of this clone: Additional DNA sequences in this sample encode the identical CDR3. This chain joins TRBV15 and TRBJ2-7; TRBD1 is a possible D gene (5 bases). CDR3 length equals 14 residues. The V gene lost 0 bases and the J gene lost 2 bases, with 8 bases spanning the gap. Per the germline V gene, CDR1 is LNHNV and CDR2 is YYDKDF (reference sequence). CDR3 residues: CATSRDRGTYEQYF. In DNA, the CDR3 is TGTGCCACCAGCAGAGATAGGGGAACCTACGAGCAGTACTTC. The full variable domain, its missing parts supplied by reference TRBV15 and TRBJ2-7, is DAMVIQNPRYQVTQFGKPVTLSCSQTLNHNVMYWYQQKSSQAPKLLFHYYDKDFNNEADTPDNFQSRRPNTSFCFLDIRSPGLGDTAMYLCATSRDRGTYEQYFGPGTRLTVT.

V gene TRBV5-1 combines with J gene TRBJ1-4, with a tentative D call TRBD1 (6 bases). Germline loops: CDR1 SGHRS, CDR2 YFSETQ. The CDR3 extends over 15 amino acids. V was cut by 4 bases and J by 6 bases, with 16 bases left in between. The CDR3 coding sequence is TGCGCCAGCAGCCCAATACAGGGTGCGGATGAAAAACTGTTTTTT. Its protein is CASSPIQGADEKLFF.

This clone was counted only a few times. This chain links TRBV9 with TRBJ2-7; TRBD2 aligns across 10 bases. This CDR3 comprises 14 residues. Germline V CDR1 and CDR2: SGDLS, YYNGEE. The junction had 6 bases not matched to a gene; V was cut back by 4 bases and J by 5 bases. The CDR3: CASSSSGRGDEQYF. The CDR3 DNA follows: TGTGCCAGCAGCTCTAGCGGGAGAGGAGACGAGCAGTACTTC.

The chain couples TRBV27 to TRBJ2-3, with 7 bases matching TRBD1. The V gene end was trimmed by 3 bases and the J gene end by 0 bases; junction bases not matched to a gene: 9. Germline V gene sequence: CDR1 MNHEY, CDR2 SMNVEV (reference sequence). The CDR3 length is 17 residues. The CDR3 reads CASSFGLRDRSTDTQYF. CDR3 nucleotides: TGTGCCAGCAGTTTTGGCCTGAGGGACAGAAGCACAGATACGCAGTATTTT.

The gene calls are TRBV29-1 and TRBJ2-7, with no clear D. In germline, CDR1 is SQVTM, CDR2 ANQGSEA. Trimming removed 6 bases from V and 3 bases from J, with 15 bases in between. The CDR3 sequence is 13 residues long. CDR3 protein: CSVAQLAGYEQYF. As DNA, the CDR3 is TGCAGCGTGGCTCAATTGGCAGGCTACGAGCAGTACTTC.

A note on this clone: One end of the junction fails to match germline, which may point to a read error. This rearrangement joins TRBV29-1 to TRBJ1-2; 7 nucleotides agree with TRBD1. The CDR3 extends over 12 amino acids. The germline V gene has CDR1 SQVTM and CDR2 ANQGSEA. CDR3 DNA: TGCAGCGTTGAAGCCTACAGGGGAGGCTACCCCTTC. Amino acid sequence: CSVEAYRGGYPF.

This sequence joins TRBV7-2 and TRBJ1-1; D may be TRBD1 (6 bases). The V and J ends lost 5 bases and 1 base respectively, with 11 bases between them. The CDR3 totals 14 residues. Germline loops: CDR1 SGHTA, CDR2 FQGNSA. The chain's CDR3 is CASSVQGRNTEAFF. CDR3 nucleotide sequence: TGTGCCAGCAGCGTACAGGGACGGAACACTGAAGCTTTCTTT.

This clone was seen a single time. The V gene is TRBV2, the J gene TRBJ2-3; tentatively, D is TRBD1 (6 bases). The CDR3 has 14 amino acids. V was pared by 3 bases and J by 6 bases, with 13 bases between. Looked up from germline, CDR1 is SNHLY and CDR2 is FYNNEI. CDR3 residues: CASSEGLQGDTQYF. DNA of the CDR3: TGTGCCAGCAGTGAGGGATTACAGGGTGATACGCAGTATTTT.

The sample holds a few counts of this clone. The chain employs TRBV6-5 and TRBJ1-2, with D perhaps TRBD1 (5 bases). Trimming cost V 10 bases and J 5 bases, with 14 bases left between them. Germline V gives CDR1 MNHEY, CDR2 SVGAGI. The CDR3 spans 12 residues. The CDR3 region has the DNA TGTGCCACGGGGAGCGGGGCGTATGGCTACACCTTC. Amino acids: CATGSGAYGYTF.

The sample holds one count of this clone. The chain employs TRBV10-1 and TRBJ2-3; 11 positions agree with TRBD2. Germline V gives CDR1 WNHNN, CDR2 SYGVQD (reference sequence). This CDR3 is built from 16 residues. With V trimmed by 4 bases and J by 3 bases, 6 bases remained unmatched. CDR3 nucleotide sequence: TGCGCCAGCAGTGCTCAGACTAGCGGGGTAACAGATACGCAGTATTTT. It is translated as CASSAQTSGVTDTQYF.

CDR3 sequence (DNA): TGTGCCAGCAGACGGACAGGGATGTCGTATGGCTACACCTTC. The encoded protein is CASRRTGMSYGYTF. The chain joins TRBV14 to TRBJ1-2, with TRBD1 identical over 8 bases. V gave up 6 bases and J gave up 5 bases; unmatched junction bases: 8. The CDR3 sequence is 14 residues long. Germline lookup yields CDR1 SGHDN and CDR2 FVKESK.

V usage is TRBV16 and J usage is TRBJ2-7; perhaps TRBD2 as D (5 bases). Trimming removed 8 bases at V and 0 bases at J, with 11 bases between. There are 13 residues in the CDR3. Per the germline V gene, CDR1 is KGHSY and CDR2 is FQNENV. The CDR3 DNA follows: TGTGCCAGCGCCCGGGGAGCCTCCTACGAGCAGTACTTC. It yields the protein CASARGASYEQYF.

V gene TRBV5-1 combines with J gene TRBJ2-6; D is possibly TRBD2 (6 bases). V lost 2 bases and J 0 bases, leaving 12 bases between the germline ends. Germline CDR1 is SGHRS and CDR2 is YFSETQ. CDR3 length equals 17 residues. The CDR3 loop is CASSFGGSGSGANVLTF. CDR3 DNA sequence: TGCGCCAGCAGCTTTGGGGGGTCCGGCTCTGGGGCCAACGTCCTGACTTTC.

The V gene is TRBV29-1, the J gene TRBJ1-2, with 9 bases lining up with TRBD1. J gave up 8 bases and V 5 bases, and 3 bases lay outside the gene matches. Germline V gene sequence: CDR1 SQVTM, CDR2 ANQGSEA. This CDR3 region has 11 residues. This CDR3 reads CSVTDRGGYTF. The CDR3 nucleotides are TGCAGCGTTACGGACAGGGGAGGCTACACCTTC.

This clone was seen once. This chain joins TRBV9 and TRBJ1-5; D remains ambiguous. V lost 0 bases and J lost 3, with 10 bases in between. The CDR3 has 15 residues. CDR1 and CDR2 from the germline V gene are SGDLS and YYNGEE. The CDR3 nucleotides read TGTGCCAGCAGCGTAGTCCGGGGAATCAATCAGCCCCAGCATTTT. Protein sequence: CASSVVRGINQPQHF.

The chain links TRBV19 to TRBJ1-1, with TRBD1 identical over 8 bases. This CDR3 is 14 amino acids long. Germline trimming cut 5 bases from V and 4 bases from J; bases unmatched to any gene: 6. The V gene's germline CDR1 is LNHDA and CDR2 SQIVND (reference sequence). CDR3 nucleotide sequence: TGTGCCAGTAGTGATCGAACAGGGGGCACTGAAGCTTTCTTT. Its protein is CASSDRTGGTEAFF.

This sequence joins TRBV10-1 and TRBJ2-5, with 9 bases lining up with TRBD1. Germline V gene lookup returns CDR1 WNHNN and CDR2 SYGVQD (reference sequence). Trimming cost V 5 bases and J 4 bases; bases outside gene matches: 11. CDR3 length equals 16 residues. DNA of the CDR3: TGCGCCAGCAGTAGCGGACCGGGACAGGGAGGAGAGACCCAGTACTTC. This sequence encodes CASSSGPGQGGETQYF.

V gene TRBV6-5 combines with J gene TRBJ2-2; TRBD2 agrees at 7 bases. Germline CDR1 and CDR2: MNHEY and SVGAGI. V lost 10 bases, J lost 4 bases, and 9 bases stayed unmatched. The CDR3 loop spans 14 amino acids. DNA for the CDR3: TGTGCCACTTCCCGGGGGGATTTCACCGGGGAGCTGTTTTTT. It encodes CATSRGDFTGELFF.

This clone was observed once. The genes are TRBV29-1 and TRBJ2-7; 10 bases map to TRBD2. Germline V gene data show CDR1 as SQVTM and CDR2 as ANQGSEA. J was trimmed by 5 bases and V by 4 bases; bases with no gene match: 11. The CDR3 covers 15 residues. CDR3 residues: CSVVWVAGGIDEQYF. For the CDR3, the DNA is TGCAGCGTTGTATGGGTAGCGGGAGGCATCGACGAGCAGTACTTC.

The V call is TRBV27, the J call TRBJ2-1; 9 bases line up with TRBD2. J lost 9 bases, V lost 7 bases, and 16 bases had no gene match. The CDR3 extends over 16 amino acids. CDR1 is MNHEY and CDR2 is SMNVEV in the germline V gene (reference sequence). Written as DNA, the CDR3 is TGTGCCAGCACCCTCACCCCTAGCGGGGCCTACGGTGAGCAGTTCTTC. Translating gives CASTLTPSGAYGEQFF.

In nucleotides, the CDR3 is TGCGCCAGCAGCCAAGATACCAGGGGAGACTACGAGCAGTACTTC. This gives the protein CASSQDTRGDYEQYF. The chain combines TRBV4-3 with TRBJ2-7; maybe TRBD1 (6 bases). Germline-derived CDR1 and CDR2 are LGHNA and YSLEER. CDR3 length: 15 amino acids. V was shortened by 0 bases and J by 3 bases, with 12 bases between the two germline ends.

The gene calls are TRBV2 and TRBJ1-2; D ambiguous. The CDR3 length is 11 residues. Germline V gene sequence: CDR1 SNHLY, CDR2 FYNNEI. V was pared by 2 bases and J by 4 bases, with 2 bases between. CDR3 sequence (DNA): TGTGCCAGCAGTGAACGCTATGGCTACACCTTC. Translation gives CASSERYGYTF.